These 20 T cell receptor beta chains came from one sample sequenced in a study of blood T cells in healthy people across ages. Sample-barcoded 5' priming and a J-beta primer mix drove a second PCR of 7 to 11 cycles. TCRdb reprocessed the 5' RACE reads via MiXCR and lists one record per CDR3 protein. The table has some 760,000 distinct CDR3 sequences, roughly 25% seen once. These data were likewise used in another study, on T cells of mothers and their children.

The specimen was blood. These TCRs come from a boy aged 5-17 years in good health.

This chain joins TRBV6-5 and TRBJ2-3, with TRBD2 matching 11 bases. In germline, CDR1 is MNHEY, CDR2 SVGAGI. CDR3 length equals 17 residues. V lost 5 bases and J lost 5; bases outside the gene matches: 12. CDR3 nucleotide sequence: TGTGCCAGCAGTCTACTTCTTAGCGGGGGGGCAAAAGATACGCAGTATTTT. Translating gives CASSLLLSGGAKDTQYF.

This clonotype was counted ten times or more. The chain employs TRBV16 and TRBJ1-5; maybe TRBD1 (6 bases). The CDR3 contains 15 residues. The germline V and J ends were trimmed by 4 bases and 4 bases, with 14 bases remaining between them. Per germline, CDR1 KGHSY and CDR2 FQNENV. CDR3 coding DNA: TGTGCCAGCAGCCCCGGCAGGGGTGGGAATCAGCCCCAGCATTTT. It specifies CASSPGRGGNQPQHF.

The V gene is TRBV2, the J gene TRBJ2-5, with 9 positions matching TRBD2. This CDR3 spans 13 amino acids. With V trimmed by 9 bases and J by 4 bases, 6 bases remained unmatched. Germline CDR1 and CDR2: SNHLY and FYNNEI. The CDR3 loop is CASGLAWGETQYF. CDR3 sequence (DNA): TGTGCCAGTGGACTAGCGTGGGGAGAGACCCAGTACTTC.

With regard to this clonotype: Given the absence of the conserved phenylalanine or tryptophan at the CDR3 end, a read error is likely. This rearrangement joins TRBV9 to TRBJ2-1; 7 bases align to TRBD1. The J call may not be correct, given that the DNA end is closer to TRBJ2-7. Germline V gives CDR1 SGDLS, CDR2 YYNGEE. The CDR3 covers 15 residues. For the CDR3, the DNA is TGTGCCAGTAGCGTATCGGACAGGCAATCCTACGAGCAGTACCTC. Its translation: CASSVSDRQSYEQYL.

The chain couples TRBV20-1 to TRBJ1-4; D is unresolved. The CDR3 is 13 amino acids. In germline, CDR1 is DFQATT, CDR2 SNEGSKA (reference sequence). V lost 6 bases to trimming and J lost 8 bases, with 16 bases between them. The CDR3 sequence: CSAQLLGQEKLFF. The CDR3 DNA follows: TGCAGTGCCCAGTTACTCGGCCAAGAAAAACTGTTTTTT.

This clonotype was seen only once. J is TRBJ1-1 and V is TRBV12-3 or TRBV12-4; 9 positions agree with TRBD1. The ends lost 6 bases at V and 4 bases at J; junction bases unmatched: 6. The CDR3 runs to 14 residues. The CDR3, as DNA: TGTGCCAGCAGGGGACAGGGCCCGAGCACTGAAGCTTTCTTT. This codes for CASRGQGPSTEAFF.

The chain has TRBV6-6 and TRBJ2-5; 7 nucleotides agree with TRBD1. Germline V gene lookup returns CDR1 MNHNY and CDR2 SVGAGI (reference sequence). V lost 6 bases and J lost 2; bases outside the gene matches: 12. The length of the CDR3 is 16 residues. In DNA form, the CDR3 reads TGTGCCAGCAGACGACCCGGGACAGCACTTCAAGAGACCCAGTACTTC. The encoded protein is CASRRPGTALQETQYF.

This clonotype was counted only a few times. The gene calls are TRBV15 and TRBJ2-1; TRBD2 agrees at 10 bases. The germline CDR1 and CDR2 sequences are LNHNV and YYDKDF (reference sequence). V was clipped by 3 bases and J by 3 bases; unmatched bases: 2. The CDR3 sequence is 15 residues long. The CDR3 is CATSSSGGFYNEQFF. In nucleotides, the CDR3 is TGTGCCACCAGCAGTAGCGGGGGGTTCTACAATGAGCAGTTCTTC.

The chain combines TRBV29-1 with TRBJ2-7; D is unresolved. V was cut by 6 bases and J by 0 bases, with 12 bases left in between. From germline, CDR1 is SQVTM and CDR2 ANQGSEA. The CDR3 loop spans 13 amino acids. The CDR3 is CSVNDKSSYEQYF. The CDR3, as DNA: TGCAGCGTGAACGACAAGAGCTCCTACGAGCAGTACTTC.

This clonotype was found a few times. The chain has TRBV5-1 and TRBJ1-1; no firm D call. In germline, CDR1 is SGHRS, CDR2 YFSETQ. CDR3 length equals 12 residues. Trimming removed 4 bases at V and 8 bases at J, with 12 bases between. CDR3 nucleotides: TGCGCCAGCAGCGGTACCAACTTGGAAGCTTTCTTT. Its translation is CASSGTNLEAFF.

This clonotype was counted between two and nine times. One junction end does not reproduce the germline sequence, and a read error may be involved. The chain carries TRBV7-8 and TRBJ1-2; 7 bases match TRBD1. From germline, CDR1 is SGHVS and CDR2 FQNEAQ. This CDR3 is 15 amino acids long. CDR3 in amino acids: CASSPRLTGDHGCTF. CDR3 coding DNA: TGTGCCAGCAGCCCGCGATTAACAGGGGACCATGGCTGCACCTTC.

This rearrangement joins TRBV9 to TRBJ2-7; D remains ambiguous. The length of the CDR3 is 13 residues. Trimming removed 4 bases at V and 3 bases at J, with 11 bases between. Germline lookup yields CDR1 SGDLS and CDR2 YYNGEE. The CDR3 DNA follows: TGTGCCAGCAGCCCCTCCCCAAACTACGAGCAGTACTTC. Amino acids: CASSPSPNYEQYF.

This clonotype was detected only once. The rearrangement uses TRBV12-3 or TRBV12-4 and TRBJ2-3; a weak D match, TRBD2 (7 bases). V was trimmed by 10 bases and J by 3 bases, leaving 17 bases between them. This CDR3 is 14 amino acids long. For the CDR3, the DNA is TGTGCCACGGACAGCGGGATCAGAACAGATACGCAGTATTTT. The encoded protein is CATDSGIRTDTQYF.

This clonotype was recorded a few times. The chain uses TRBV12-3 or TRBV12-4 and TRBJ1-4; D is undetermined. This CDR3 is built from 16 residues. V lost 5 bases to trimming and J lost 0 bases, with 13 bases between them. CDR3 amino acids: CASSLGSVATNEKLFF. The CDR3 nucleotides are TGTGCCAGCAGTCTCGGCTCGGTTGCAACTAATGAAAAACTGTTTTTT.

The J gene is TRBJ2-3, the V gene TRBV3-1; D perhaps matches TRBD2 (5 bases). The CDR3 spans 12 residues. The V gene's germline CDR1 is LGHDT and CDR2 YNNKEL (reference sequence). Trimming left V 3 bases short and J 5 bases short, with 6 bases between. The chain's CDR3 is CASSHEGDTQYF. The DNA for the CDR3 is TGTGCCAGCAGCCACGAGGGAGATACGCAGTATTTT.

This clonotype has a count of ten or more. The chain carries TRBV12-3 or TRBV12-4 and TRBJ2-5, with 11 bases matching TRBD1. Unmatched junction bases numbered 3, after V lost 1 base and J lost 5 bases. There are 15 residues in the CDR3. The CDR3 protein is CASSLGTGGSETQYF. The DNA for the CDR3 is TGTGCCAGCAGTTTAGGGACAGGGGGCTCGGAGACCCAGTACTTC.

The chain recombines TRBV29-1 with TRBJ2-7; 12 positions match TRBD2. Germline CDR1 SQVTM, CDR2 ANQGSEA. This CDR3 spans 14 amino acids. With 1 base clipped from V and 6 bases from J, the junction kept 4 bases outside the gene matches. The CDR3 DNA reads TGCAGCGTTGAAGGTGCTAGCGGGAGGGTCGAGCAGTACTTC. Its translation is CSVEGASGRVEQYF.

The CDR3 sequence is CATRSSGANGELFF. CDR3 DNA: TGTGCCACCAGGTCGTCGGGAGCTAACGGGGAGCTGTTTTTT. V and J are TRBV15 and TRBJ2-2; TRBD2 might be the D (6 bases). Germline V gene lookup returns CDR1 LNHNV and CDR2 YYDKDF (reference sequence). V was clipped by 6 bases and J by 7 bases, with 15 bases between them. The CDR3 sequence is 14 residues long.

The gene calls are TRBV7-3 and TRBJ2-1, with D perhaps TRBD2 (7 bases). Germline V gives CDR1 SGHTA, CDR2 FQGTGA. The length of the CDR3 is 13 residues. V was cut by 4 bases and J by 8 bases, with 12 bases left in between. CDR3 DNA sequence: TGTGCCAGCAGCTCTCTAGGGGGGGATGAGCAGTTCTTC. Amino acids: CASSSLGGDEQFF.

There are a few counts of this clonotype. The genes are TRBV9 and TRBJ2-5; TRBD1 agrees at 8 bases. The J call could be wrong; TRBJ2-7 is a better fit for the DNA end. Per the germline V gene, CDR1 is SGDLS and CDR2 is YYNGEE. The CDR3 sequence is 14 residues long. CDR3 loop: CASSVVSGGNEQYF. CDR3 bases: TGTGCCAGCAGCGTAGTATCAGGGGGCAACGAGCAGTACTTC.